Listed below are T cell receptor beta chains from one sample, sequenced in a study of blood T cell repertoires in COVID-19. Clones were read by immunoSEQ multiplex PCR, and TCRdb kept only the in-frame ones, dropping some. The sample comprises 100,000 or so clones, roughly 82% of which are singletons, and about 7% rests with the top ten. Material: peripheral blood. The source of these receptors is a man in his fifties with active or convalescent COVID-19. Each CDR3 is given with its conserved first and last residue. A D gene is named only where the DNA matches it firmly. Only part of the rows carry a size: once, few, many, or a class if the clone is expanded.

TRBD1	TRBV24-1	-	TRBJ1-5	CATSARGVQPQHF	TGTGCCACCAGTGCCAGGGGGGTTCAGCCCCAGCATTTT
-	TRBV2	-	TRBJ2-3	CASSEFQARTDTQYF	TGTGCCAGCAGTGAATTCCAAGCCCGCACAGATACGCAGTATTTT
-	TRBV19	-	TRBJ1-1	CASTGDTEAFF	TGTGCCAGTACAGGGGACACTGAAGCTTTCTTT
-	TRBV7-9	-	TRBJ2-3	CASSLGNGGTDTQYF	TGTGCCAGCAGCTTAGGTAACGGGGGCACAGATACGCAGTATTTT
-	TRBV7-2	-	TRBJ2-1	CASSFASGTGLFF	-
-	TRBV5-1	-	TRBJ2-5	CASSLVGGPETQYF	TGCGCCAGCAGCTTGGTGGGAGGCCCAGAGACCCAGTACTTC
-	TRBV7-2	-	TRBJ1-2	CASSPSRDTHYGYTF	TGTGCCAGCAGCCCCTCAAGGGACACACACTATGGCTACACCTTC
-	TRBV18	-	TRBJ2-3	CASSASSFTDTQYF	TGTGCCAGCTCAGCTAGCTCATTCACAGATACGCAGTATTTT
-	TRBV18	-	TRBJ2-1	CASSRDLGASDNEQFF	TGTGCCAGCTCTAGAGATTTAGGGGCCTCAGACAATGAGCAGTTCTTC
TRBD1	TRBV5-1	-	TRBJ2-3	CASSPWTGGTDTQYF	TGCGCCAGCAGCCCCTGGACAGGGGGGACAGATACGCAGTATTTT
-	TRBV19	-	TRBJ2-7	CASSIGGASYEQYF	TGTGCCAGTAGTATAGGCGGGGCTTCCTACGAGCAGTACTTC
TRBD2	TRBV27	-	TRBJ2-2	CASSSLAGGNTGELFF	TGTGCCAGCAGTTCACTAGCGGGGGGAAACACCGGGGAGCTGTTTTTT
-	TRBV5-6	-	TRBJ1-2	CASSFDPESRLVYTF	TGTGCCAGCAGCTTTGATCCCGAAAGTCGACTAGTCTACACCTTC
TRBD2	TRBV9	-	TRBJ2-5	CASSLSGGGGGTQYF	TGTGCCAGCAGCCTTAGCGGCGGGGGAGGAGGGACCCAGTACTTC
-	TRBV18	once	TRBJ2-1	CASSPGGLNEQFF	TGTGCCAGCTCACCAGGGGGCTTGAATGAGCAGTTCTTC
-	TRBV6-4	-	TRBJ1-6	CASRRTSSYNSPLHF	TGTGCCAGCAGAAGGACATCCTCCTATAATTCACCCCTCCACTTT
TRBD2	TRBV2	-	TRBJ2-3	CASSSGLAGGADTQYF	TGTGCCAGCAGTTCGGGACTAGCGGGGGGGGCAGATACGCAGTATTTT